These T cell receptor beta chains were read from a single sample in a study of T cell responses to AZD1222 COVID-19 vaccine. Assay used: immunoSEQ multiplex PCR; TCRdb lists only in-frame clones, some missing. The sample includes about 49,000 clones, roughly three quarters of them seen just once. Here the sequenced sample was peripheral blood, taken on day 0 of MenACWY control vaccination. The receptor source for this set is an adult in good health. Both conserved end residues are part of each CDR3. Fields, in order: J gene, D gene, clone size, V gene, CDR3 DNA, CDR3 protein. A D gene is named only where the DNA matches it firmly. For some rows the clone size is stated as once, few or many, or as a class when expanded; others skip it.

j_gene: TRBJ2-7
d_gene: TRBD2
abundance: few
v_gene: TRBV30
CDR3nt: TGTGCCTGGAGCCCCAGACTAGCGGGAGCTGAGCAGTACTTC
CDR3aa: CAWSPRLAGAEQYF

j_gene: TRBJ2-2
d_gene: TRBD2
abundance: few
v_gene: TRBV6-5
CDR3nt: TGTGCCAGCAGAGAGACTAGCGGGAGCCCCGGGGAGCTGTTTTTT
CDR3aa: CASRETSGSPGELFF

j_gene: TRBJ2-3
d_gene: TRBD2
abundance: NA
v_gene: TRBV10-3
CDR3nt: TGTGCCATCAGTGAGTTAGTAGCGGGGACAGATACGCAGTATTTT
CDR3aa: CAISELVAGTDTQYF

j_gene: TRBJ2-1
d_gene: NA
abundance: NA
v_gene: TRBV25-1
CDR3nt: TGTGCCAGCAGGCCCCCGTTTTTAAATGAGCAGTTCTTC
CDR3aa: CASRPPFLNEQFF

j_gene: TRBJ1-5
d_gene: NA
abundance: once
v_gene: TRBV19
CDR3nt: TGTGCCAGTACCTCCTATAGCAATCAGCCCCAGCATTTT
CDR3aa: CASTSYSNQPQHF

j_gene: TRBJ2-5
d_gene: TRBD2
abundance: NA
v_gene: TRBV29-1
CDR3nt: TGCAGCGTTCGACTAGCGGGAGGGCCGTTAGAGACCCAGTACTTC
CDR3aa: CSVRLAGGPLETQYF

j_gene: TRBJ1-4
d_gene: NA
abundance: NA
v_gene: TRBV2
CDR3nt: TGTGCCAGCAGTGTGGACGGAGATAATGAAAAACTGTTTTTT
CDR3aa: CASSVDGDNEKLFF

j_gene: TRBJ2-7
d_gene: TRBD1
abundance: few
v_gene: TRBV5-4
CDR3nt: TGTGCCAGCAGCACCCGACAGGGAGTAACCTACGAGCAGTACTTC
CDR3aa: CASSTRQGVTYEQYF

j_gene: TRBJ1-2
d_gene: NA
abundance: NA
v_gene: TRBV27
CDR3nt: TGTGCCAGCAGTTCGTATAGGGATGGCTACACCTTC
CDR3aa: CASSSYRDGYTF

j_gene: TRBJ1-6
d_gene: NA
abundance: NA
v_gene: TRBV7-8
CDR3nt: TGTGCCAGCAGCTCCCAACCCGCTGGGGGGAGTTCACCCCTCCACTTT
CDR3aa: CASSSQPAGGSSPLHF

j_gene: TRBJ2-7
d_gene: TRBD1
abundance: NA
v_gene: TRBV6-5
CDR3nt: TGTGCCAGCAGTTACTATGAGGGGGCCTCCTACGAGCAGTACTTC
CDR3aa: CASSYYEGASYEQYF

j_gene: TRBJ2-1
d_gene: NA
abundance: NA
v_gene: TRBV6-4
CDR3nt: TGTGCCAGCAGTGACCGTTGGGGTAGTGAGCAGTTCTTC
CDR3aa: CASSDRWGSEQFF

j_gene: TRBJ1-4
d_gene: NA
abundance: NA
v_gene: TRBV3-1/TRBV3-2
CDR3nt: TGTGCCAGCAGCCAAGTGAAGGGCGGACCAAATGAAAAACTGTTTTTT
CDR3aa: CASSQVKGGPNEKLFF

j_gene: TRBJ2-7
d_gene: NA
abundance: NA
v_gene: TRBV18
CDR3nt: TGTGCCAGCTCCCGAGGGGGGAGCTCCTACGAGCAGTACTTC
CDR3aa: CASSRGGSSYEQYF

j_gene: TRBJ2-7
d_gene: NA
abundance: NA
v_gene: TRBV5-4
CDR3nt: TGTGCCAGCAGCTACGGGACGCCGAGCTCCTACGAGCAGTACTTC
CDR3aa: CASSYGTPSSYEQYF

j_gene: TRBJ2-1
d_gene: NA
abundance: NA
v_gene: TRBV4-1
CDR3nt: TGCGCCAGCAGCCAGCTAGGGCTTGACTACAATGAGCAGTTCTTC
CDR3aa: CASSQLGLDYNEQFF

j_gene: TRBJ1-1
d_gene: NA
abundance: NA
v_gene: TRBV12-3/TRBV12-4
CDR3nt: TGTGCCAGCAGTTTAGAAATAATCGCTGAAGCTTTCTTT
CDR3aa: CASSLEIIAEAFF

j_gene: TRBJ2-3
d_gene: TRBD1
abundance: NA
v_gene: TRBV25-1
CDR3nt: TGTGCCAGCAGGGGGACAGGGGTCCCAGATACGCAGTATTTT
CDR3aa: CASRGTGVPDTQYF

j_gene: TRBJ2-3
d_gene: NA
abundance: once
v_gene: TRBV18
CDR3nt: TGTGCCAGCTCAAGATCACTGAGCGTAGAGACAGATACGCAGTATTTT
CDR3aa: CASSRSLSVETDTQYF

j_gene: TRBJ1-6
d_gene: NA
abundance: few
v_gene: TRBV19
CDR3nt: TGTGCCAGTAGTATGACCCAGGGGAGCTCACCCCTCCACTTT
CDR3aa: CASSMTQGSSPLHF

j_gene: TRBJ2-1
d_gene: NA
abundance: NA
v_gene: TRBV10-3
CDR3nt: TGTGCCATCAGCTTGCATGGGGTCGGAAATGAGCAGTTCTTC
CDR3aa: CAISLHGVGNEQFF

j_gene: TRBJ1-5
d_gene: NA
abundance: NA
v_gene: TRBV28
CDR3nt: TGTGCCAGCAGTACAGTCATGAGCTTAAATCAGCCCCAGCATTTT
CDR3aa: CASSTVMSLNQPQHF

j_gene: TRBJ2-3
d_gene: NA
abundance: NA
v_gene: TRBV30
CDR3nt: TGTGCCTGGAGTGAAACAGATACGCAGTATTTT
CDR3aa: CAWSETDTQYF

j_gene: TRBJ1-5
d_gene: NA
abundance: medium-sized
v_gene: TRBV2
CDR3nt: TGTGCCAGCAGCGCCCCCGGGGTAAGCAATCAGCCCCAGCATTTT
CDR3aa: CASSAPGVSNQPQHF

j_gene: TRBJ1-2
d_gene: NA
abundance: few
v_gene: TRBV5-6
CDR3nt: TGTGCCAGCAGCTCTCTCGGGCAGTTAGACTATGGCTACACCTTC
CDR3aa: CASSSLGQLDYGYTF

j_gene: TRBJ2-1
d_gene: NA
abundance: few
v_gene: TRBV5-1
CDR3nt: TGCGCCAGCAGCATCTACAATGAGCAGTTCTTC
CDR3aa: CASSIYNEQFF

j_gene: TRBJ1-2
d_gene: TRBD1
abundance: NA
v_gene: TRBV27
CDR3nt: TGTGCCAGCAGCCGGACAGGGATTAGCTATGGCTACACCTTC
CDR3aa: CASSRTGISYGYTF

j_gene: TRBJ2-3
d_gene: TRBD1
abundance: NA
v_gene: TRBV28
CDR3nt: TGTGCCAGCAGTTTCTCTACAGGGGGACCAGATACGCAGTATTTT
CDR3aa: CASSFSTGGPDTQYF

j_gene: TRBJ1-1
d_gene: NA
abundance: few
v_gene: TRBV6-5
CDR3nt: TGTGCCAGCAGTTACGGGGGCAGCCAGAACACTGAAGCTTTCTTT
CDR3aa: CASSYGGSQNTEAFF

j_gene: TRBJ1-5
d_gene: NA
abundance: NA
v_gene: TRBV5-5
CDR3nt: TGTGCCAGCAGCTTCTCCCTACTTCCCGATCAGCCCCAGCATTTT
CDR3aa: CASSFSLLPDQPQHF

j_gene: TRBJ2-1
d_gene: NA
abundance: few
v_gene: TRBV29-1
CDR3nt: TGCAGCGCCCAAGGACCGGTCAATGAGCAGTTCTTC
CDR3aa: CSAQGPVNEQFF

j_gene: TRBJ1-5
d_gene: NA
abundance: once
v_gene: TRBV19
CDR3nt: TGTGCCAGTAGGGCTGTCGGGCAGGGGAATCAGCCCCAGCATTTT
CDR3aa: CASRAVGQGNQPQHF

j_gene: TRBJ2-4
d_gene: NA
abundance: NA
v_gene: TRBV19
CDR3nt: TGTGCCAGTAGTCCCCGGGACGGAAAAAACATTCAGTACTTC
CDR3aa: CASSPRDGKNIQYF

j_gene: TRBJ2-4
d_gene: NA
abundance: NA
v_gene: TRBV30
CDR3nt: TGTGCCTGGAGGGTCGGCAATTACAAAAACATTCAGTACTTC
CDR3aa: CAWRVGNYKNIQYF

j_gene: TRBJ2-7
d_gene: NA
abundance: once
v_gene: TRBV6-5
CDR3nt: TGTGCCAGCAGTTACTCTCAGGGTGCACTTTACGAGCAGTACTTC
CDR3aa: CASSYSQGALYEQYF

j_gene: TRBJ2-7
d_gene: NA
abundance: NA
v_gene: TRBV4-1
CDR3nt: TGCGCCAGCAGCCACAGGGACTCCTACGAGCAGTACTTC
CDR3aa: CASSHRDSYEQYF

j_gene: TRBJ1-3
d_gene: TRBD1
abundance: NA
v_gene: TRBV3-1/TRBV3-2
CDR3nt: TGTGCCAGCAGCCCGAGGACAGGCGGAAACACCATATATTTT
CDR3aa: CASSPRTGGNTIYF

j_gene: TRBJ2-2
d_gene: TRBD2
abundance: few
v_gene: TRBV6-4
CDR3nt: TGTGCCAGCAGTGACGGGACTAGCACCGGGGAGCTGTTTTTT
CDR3aa: CASSDGTSTGELFF

j_gene: TRBJ2-3
d_gene: TRBD2
abundance: few
v_gene: TRBV6-4
CDR3nt: TGTGCCAGCAGCTTACTAGCGGGGGCCACAGATACGCAGTATTTT
CDR3aa: CASSLLAGATDTQYF

j_gene: TRBJ2-7
d_gene: NA
abundance: few
v_gene: TRBV2
CDR3nt: TGTGCCAGCCAAAAAGGACGTCGCTCCTACGAGCAGTACTTC
CDR3aa: CASQKGRRSYEQYF

j_gene: TRBJ2-1
d_gene: NA
abundance: few
v_gene: TRBV29-1
CDR3nt: TGCAGCGTTGAAGGGGAGCTTAGAGAGCAGTTCTTC
CDR3aa: CSVEGELREQFF

j_gene: TRBJ1-4
d_gene: NA
abundance: NA
v_gene: TRBV4-1
CDR3nt: TGCGCCAGCAGCCAAGAGGCACCGACGAGGGGAGGGGAAAAACTGTTTTTT
CDR3aa: CASSQEAPTRGGEKLFF

j_gene: TRBJ1-1
d_gene: NA
abundance: NA
v_gene: TRBV19
CDR3nt: TGTGCCAGTAGTAGACCCGGGAGCCCAATGAACACTGAAGCTTTCTTT
CDR3aa: CASSRPGSPMNTEAFF

j_gene: TRBJ1-2
d_gene: NA
abundance: NA
v_gene: TRBV19
CDR3nt: TGTGCCAGTAGTATAGCTGGCTATGGCTACACCTTC
CDR3aa: CASSIAGYGYTF

j_gene: TRBJ1-5
d_gene: NA
abundance: NA
v_gene: TRBV9
CDR3nt: TGTGCCAGCAGCGGCGGGACGGTCAATCAGCCCCAGCATTTT
CDR3aa: CASSGGTVNQPQHF

j_gene: TRBJ2-2
d_gene: NA
abundance: NA
v_gene: TRBV27
CDR3nt: TGTGCCAGTGGGACGGTTACTACCGGGGAGCTGTTTTTT
CDR3aa: CASGTVTTGELFF

j_gene: TRBJ2-5
d_gene: NA
abundance: NA
v_gene: TRBV5-8
CDR3nt: TGTGCCAGCAGCCGTAGTCTATGGACACTGCTTTCCGGGGAGACCCAGTACTTC
CDR3aa: CASSRSLWTLLSGETQYF

j_gene: TRBJ2-7
d_gene: NA
abundance: NA
v_gene: TRBV15
CDR3nt: TGTGCCACCAGCAGAGCAAGGGGAGCCTACGAGCAGTACTTC
CDR3aa: CATSRARGAYEQYF

j_gene: TRBJ1-1
d_gene: NA
abundance: NA
v_gene: TRBV3-1/TRBV3-2
CDR3nt: TGTGCCAGCAGCCCGGGCGGGATGCGAGCGACTGAAGCTTTCTTT
CDR3aa: CASSPGGMRATEAFF

j_gene: TRBJ2-1
d_gene: TRBD2
abundance: NA
v_gene: TRBV2
CDR3nt: TGTGCCAGCAGCCATACTAGCGCCCTGGTGAATGAGCAGTTCTTC
CDR3aa: CASSHTSALVNEQFF

j_gene: TRBJ2-7
d_gene: NA
abundance: NA
v_gene: TRBV10-1
CDR3nt: TGCGCCAGCAGTGAGGACAGTTTATCCTACGAGCAGTACTTC
CDR3aa: CASSEDSLSYEQYF

j_gene: TRBJ1-1
d_gene: TRBD1
abundance: NA
v_gene: TRBV19
CDR3nt: TGTGCCAGTAGTATTACAGGGGACACTGAAGCTTTCTTT
CDR3aa: CASSITGDTEAFF

j_gene: TRBJ1-6
d_gene: NA
abundance: NA
v_gene: TRBV5-1
CDR3nt: TGCGCCAGCAGCCAGGGAAGCCTTACTAATTCACCCCTCCACTTT
CDR3aa: CASSQGSLTNSPLHF

j_gene: TRBJ1-1
d_gene: NA
abundance: few
v_gene: TRBV11-2
CDR3nt: TGTGCCAGCAGCTTAGGGGGCCTCACTGAAGCTTTCTTT
CDR3aa: CASSLGGLTEAFF

j_gene: TRBJ1-2
d_gene: TRBD1
abundance: NA
v_gene: TRBV25-1
CDR3nt: TGTGCCAGCAGCAGGACAGGGCAGTATGGCTACACCTTC
CDR3aa: CASSRTGQYGYTF

j_gene: TRBJ1-1
d_gene: TRBD1
abundance: NA
v_gene: TRBV5-1
CDR3nt: TGCGCCAGCAGCTTTGGACAGGGCCGAACTGAAGCTTTCTTT
CDR3aa: CASSFGQGRTEAFF

j_gene: TRBJ2-1
d_gene: NA
abundance: NA
v_gene: TRBV10-1
CDR3nt: TGCGCCAGCAGTGACCGCAATGAGCAGTTCTTC
CDR3aa: CASSDRNEQFF

j_gene: TRBJ1-4
d_gene: TRBD1
abundance: NA
v_gene: TRBV7-2
CDR3nt: TGTGCCAGCAGCACACTCAGGGGGAGCGGTGAAAAACTGTTTTTT
CDR3aa: CASSTLRGSGEKLFF

j_gene: TRBJ2-1
d_gene: NA
abundance: NA
v_gene: TRBV29-1
CDR3nt: TGCAGCGTTGACGAGGGGTCGCAATACAATGAGCAGTTCTTC
CDR3aa: CSVDEGSQYNEQFF